This T cell receptor (beta chain) appears in the sequencing data of a study of T cell responses to AZD1222 COVID-19 vaccine. This table comes from immunoSEQ multiplex PCR, and its TCRdb copy is limited to in-frame clones, with some not included. The sample consists of approximately 150,000 clones, 90% of them appearing once. Germline V lookup: CDR1 SGHTA, CDR2 FQGNSA. This CDR3 contains 14 residues. V dropped 5 bases and J dropped 5 bases, with 15 bases sitting between them. Sequences were derived from peripheral blood, sampled on day 0 of AZD1222 vaccination. This clonotype originated in an adult in good health. This rearrangement joins TRBV7-2 to TRBJ2-5; perhaps TRBD1 as D (8 bases). CDR3 sequence reads: CASSPDRGGETQYF. The CDR3 DNA sequence: TGTGCCAGCAGCCCAGACAGGGGAGGGGAGACCCAGTACTTC.